The 2 T cell receptor beta chains presented below share a single source sample, sequenced in a study of shared clonotypes between healthy human individuals. Positive CCR7 selection of CD45RO-negative cells yielded the naive CD8 cells, and terminally differentiated effector memory CD45RA+ cells were excluded. Assay: immunoSEQ multiplex PCR; the TCRdb copy retains only in-frame clones and omits some. The sample shows nearly 2 million clones, about 95% of them seen only once. Sample: naive CD8+ T cells sorted from blood. The source is a man between 18 and 35 years old in good health.

In regard to this clone: Distinct nucleotide sequences in the sample also encode this CDR3. The chain carries TRBV6-1 and TRBJ1-2; D possibly corresponds to TRBD1 (5 bases). This CDR3 has 14 amino acids. The germline CDR1 and CDR2 sequences are MNHNS and SASEGT. Trimming pared 1 base from V and 5 bases from J, leaving 11 bases between. The DNA for the CDR3 is TGTGCCAGCAGTGAAGGGCAGGGTGGATATGGCTACACCTTC. Its translation is CASSEGQGGYGYTF.

The chain is built from TRBV21-1 and TRBJ1-2. TRBV21-1 is a pseudogene. CDR3 length: 18 residues. Here the CDR3 reads CASSIDQDAGTTNYGYTF. CDR3 nucleotide sequence: TGTGCCAGCAGCATTGACCAGGACGCGGGGACCACTAACTATGGCTACACCTTC.